This record covers a single T cell receptor (beta chain). V lost 4 bases, J lost 3 bases, and 3 bases stayed unmatched. The CDR3 has 14 amino acids. The germline V gene has CDR1 SGHDT and CDR2 YYEEEE. The record originates from a study of blood T cell repertoires in COVID-19. Per the study methods: Estimation of nucleated cell counts was performed using reference gene primer amplification. Assay: immunoSEQ multiplex PCR; the TCRdb copy retains only in-frame clones and omits some. That table supplies the V and J calls and clone size; D and trimming were determined from the DNA. Of 310,000 or so clones listed, 88% are singletons.

The sequence was collected from a woman aged 25 to 39 with COVID-19, enrolled during active disease. V is TRBV5-6 and J is TRBJ1-3, with TRBD1 identical over 8 bases. Sequencing input: peripheral blood. CDR3 sequence: CASSRDRGGNTIYF. In nucleotides, the CDR3 is TGTGCCAGCAGCCGTGACAGGGGTGGAAACACCATATATTTT. Combining the CDR3 with reference TRBV5-6 and TRBJ1-3 gives the whole variable domain DAGVTQSPTHLIKTRGQQVTLRCSPKSGHDTVSWYQQALGQGPQFIFQYYEEEERQRGNFPDRFSGHQFPNYSSELNVNALLLGDSALYLCASSRDRGGNTIYFGEGSWLTVV.